This TCR beta chain emerged from a study of immune heterogeneity within non-small cell lung tumors. Study results and limitations: Local tumor mutational burden and local T-cell repertoire clonality showed a moderate significant correlation, R roughly 0.35. Between individual patients, the high-frequency T-cell receptor beta clonotypes largely differed. Recurring identical dominant CDR3 beta clonotypes were observed across tumor sites within a patient, together with site-unique high-frequency clones.

Germline V gene sequence: CDR1 KGHSH, CDR2 LQKENI. This CDR3 comprises 14 residues. Between the trimmed V and J ends, which lost 0 bases and 2 bases, there was a span of 7 bases. TCR beta CDR3 was amplified by multiplex PCR using 32 V and 13 J primers. TCRdb re-analysed the multiplex PCR reads in MiXCR, keeping a single row per CDR3 protein. Altogether around 29,000 distinct CDR3 sequences are present, about 30% being singletons, with the ten largest covering under 5%. Template material for each sample was about 560 ng of bulk tumor genomic DNA. Biopsies that were spaced far apart were taken, several per primary tumor, during surgery. Enrolled patients presented with newly diagnosed, previously untreated non-small cell lung cancer and underwent curative surgery. About this clonotype itself: Antigen unknown.

The sequence was obtained from a man aged 35 to 55 with non-small cell lung cancer. The sample comprised lung tumor tissue. V gene TRBV18 combines with J gene TRBJ2-5; D unresolved. CDR3 loop: CASSPPSIQETQYF. CDR3 sequence (DNA): TGTGCCAGCTCACCACCGAGTATACAAGAGACCCAGTACTTC.